The 29 T cell receptor beta chains listed next were all sequenced from one sample in a study of PD-L1 blockade in urothelial cancer. TCRdb's copy holds only in-frame clones and misses some; the assay was immunoSEQ multiplex PCR. The sample holds tens of thousands of clones, roughly 80% seen once. The sequencing here drew on PBMCs, taken around atezolizumab (anti-PD-L1) treatment. Receptors were obtained from a man between 45 and 60 years old with urothelial cancer.

The chain couples TRBV7-6 to TRBJ2-7; D perhaps matches TRBD1 (5 bases). Between the trimmed V and J ends, which lost 2 bases and 6 bases, there was a span of 17 bases. In germline, CDR1 is SGHVS, CDR2 FNYEAQ. This CDR3 contains 15 residues. The CDR3 nucleotides read TGTGCCAGCAGCTTAAGGACCGACAGCCTTGGCGAGCAGTACTTC. The encoded protein is CASSLRTDSLGEQYF.

The sample holds one count of this clone. The gene calls are TRBV5-6 and TRBJ1-1; a weak D match, TRBD1 (5 bases). The germline CDR1 and CDR2 sequences are SGHDT and YYEEEE. V shed 4 bases and J shed 4 bases, with 11 bases lying between them. The CDR3 totals 13 residues. CDR3 residues: CASSTGVVTEAFF. CDR3 nucleotide sequence: TGTGCCAGCAGCACGGGGGTAGTCACTGAAGCTTTCTTT.

The chain employs TRBV6-1 and TRBJ1-6; 7 nucleotides agree with TRBD1. Germline loops: CDR1 MNHNS, CDR2 SASEGT. The J segment lost 6 bases and the V segment lost 8 bases, leaving 13 bases of the junction unmatched. This CDR3 comprises 16 residues. The CDR3 DNA reads as TGTGCCAGCGGTGGACAGGCCCAGTCCCTTAATTCACCCCTCCACTTT. As protein: CASGGQAQSLNSPLHF.

J is TRBJ2-7 and V is TRBV21-1; the D call in the table, TRBD2, was not verified against the DNA. TRBV21-1 is termed a pseudogene. The CDR3 contains 15 residues. DNA of the CDR3: TGTGCCAGCAGCAAAGGCGCGGGAGGCTCCTACGAGCAGTACTTC. The encoded protein is CASSKGAGGSYEQYF.

This clone was recorded only once. This chain connects TRBV15 to TRBJ2-7, with 10 bases aligning to TRBD2. The germline gives CDR1 LNHNV, CDR2 YYDKDF (reference sequence). The CDR3 contains 17 residues. V gave up 1 base and J gave up 2 bases; unmatched junction bases: 8. The CDR3 DNA reads as TGTGCCACCAGCAGAGGATCAATAGCGGGAGGTGCCTACGAGCAGTACTTC. Protein product: CATSRGSIAGGAYEQYF.

This clone has more than one count but fewer than ten. The chain has TRBV9 and TRBJ2-1; tentatively, D is TRBD2 (6 bases). Germline CDR1 reads SGDLS; CDR2 reads YYNGEE. With 0 bases removed from V and 5 bases from J, the gap between germline ends came to 18 bases. The CDR3 length is 17 residues. CDR3 coding DNA: TGTGCCAGCAGCGTAGGGGGACTTCGAGCGCTACACAATGAGCAGTTCTTC. Its protein is CASSVGGLRALHNEQFF.

The chain is built from TRBV7-2 and TRBJ2-7; 8 nucleotides agree with TRBD2. The CDR3 sequence is 15 residues long. The junction had 2 bases not matched to a gene; V was cut back by 0 bases and J by 1 base. Germline V gene lookup returns CDR1 SGHTA and CDR2 FQGNSA. The CDR3 DNA is TGTGCCAGCAGCTTAGCTAGCGGGGTATCCTACGAGCAGTACTTC. Amino acids: CASSLASGVSYEQYF.

The chain has TRBV12-5 and TRBJ2-3; no definite D call. Per the germline V gene, CDR1 is LGHNT and CDR2 is FRNRAP. Trimming took off 5 bases at V and 2 bases at J, with 14 bases between the two ends. The CDR3 covers 15 residues. This CDR3 reads CASGPMGRPTDTQYF. Written as DNA, the CDR3 is TGTGCTAGTGGTCCGATGGGCAGGCCCACAGATACGCAGTATTTT.

The V call is TRBV5-1, the J call TRBJ2-1, with 7 bases that match TRBD2. This CDR3 spans 14 amino acids. V gave up 3 bases and J gave up 5 bases; unmatched junction bases: 5. CDR1 is SGHRS, CDR2 YFSETQ, per germline. The CDR3 loop is CASSSSGANNEQFF. In nucleotides, the CDR3 is TGCGCCAGCAGCTCCAGCGGGGCAAACAATGAGCAGTTCTTC.

J is TRBJ2-7 and V is TRBV6-1; tentative D call: TRBD1 (5 bases). The CDR3 is 15 amino acids. V was cut by 3 bases and J by 0 bases, with 12 bases left in between. Germline loops: CDR1 MNHNS, CDR2 SASEGT. The CDR3 protein is CASSDLGVSSYEQYF. CDR3 nucleotides: TGTGCCAGCAGTGACTTAGGGGTAAGCTCCTACGAGCAGTACTTC.

This clone was picked up a small number of times. This chain connects TRBV30 to TRBJ1-4; D unresolved. The CDR3 length is 11 residues. The germline CDR1 and CDR2 sequences are GTSNPN and SVGIG (reference sequence). V was shortened by 0 bases and J by 7 bases, with 3 bases between the two germline ends. CDR3 coding DNA: TGTGCCTGGAGTGTACTTGAAAAACTGTTTTTT. Translating it yields CAWSVLEKLFF.

CDR3 in amino acids: CASSYSLGYEQYF. In nucleotides, the CDR3 is TGTGCCAGCAGTTACTCTCTAGGCTACGAGCAGTACTTC. J is TRBJ2-7 and V is TRBV6-5; D call uncertain. The CDR3 contains 13 residues. The germline V gene has CDR1 MNHEY and CDR2 SVGAGI. Trimming left V 0 bases short and J 3 bases short, with 6 bases between.

The J gene is TRBJ2-3, the V gene TRBV7-3, with D possibly TRBD1 on 6 matching bases. Looked up from germline, CDR1 is SGHTA and CDR2 is FQGTGA. Trimming took 4 bases from V and 6 from J, leaving 11 bases between them. This CDR3 region has 13 residues. The CDR3 is CASSSQGQDTQYF. The CDR3 DNA is TGTGCCAGCAGCTCCCAGGGGCAGGATACGCAGTATTTT.

This rearrangement joins TRBV30 to TRBJ1-4, with TRBD1 matching 7 bases. Germline loops: CDR1 GTSNPN, CDR2 SVGIG (reference sequence). V lost 1 base and J lost 7; bases outside the gene matches: 9. This CDR3 has 15 amino acids. Here the CDR3 reads CAWSGPRGFPEKLFF. The CDR3 DNA reads as TGTGCCTGGAGTGGCCCCAGGGGGTTCCCTGAAAAACTGTTTTTT.

V usage is TRBV28 and J usage is TRBJ2-1; D remains unclear. Trimming took off 5 bases at V and 0 bases at J, with 14 bases between the two ends. CDR3 length equals 16 residues. Germline V gene lookup returns CDR1 MDHEN and CDR2 SYDVKM. The CDR3: CASSGPLGLSYNEQFF. CDR3 DNA sequence: TGTGCCAGCAGTGGGCCCTTGGGCCTCTCCTACAATGAGCAGTTCTTC.

CDR3 coding DNA: TGTGCCAGCAGTGAAGCTTGGGGAGCGGGAGGGCCAGGAGATACGCAGTATTTT. Protein product: CASSEAWGAGGPGDTQYF. V gene TRBV6-1 combines with J gene TRBJ2-3; 10 bases fit TRBD2. V was clipped by 0 bases and J by 5 bases; unmatched bases: 11. The CDR3 spans 18 residues. Germline lookup yields CDR1 MNHNS and CDR2 SASEGT.

This chain uses TRBV5-1 with TRBJ2-1; 7 positions match TRBD2. J lost 6 bases, V lost 2 bases, and 14 bases had no gene match. The CDR3 has 17 residues. Per germline, CDR1 SGHRS and CDR2 YFSETQ. CDR3 bases: TGCGCCAGCAGCTTTTTGGGCGATGTCGGGGAGGGCAATGAGCAGTTCTTC. Translating gives CASSFLGDVGEGNEQFF.

A single count supports this clone. The chain couples TRBV4-1 to TRBJ2-7; D is possibly TRBD1 (6 bases). CDR3 size: 15 residues. Trimming removed 3 bases from V and 3 bases from J, with 15 bases in between. Germline V gene lookup returns CDR1 MGHRA and CDR2 YSYEKL. The CDR3 bases are TGCGCCAGCAGCCAGCTCAGGGGATGGGGCTACGAGCAGTACTTC. Protein: CASSQLRGWGYEQYF.

This chain joins TRBV18 and TRBJ1-1, with 8 bases matching TRBD1. In germline, CDR1 is KGHSH, CDR2 LQKENI. Trimming cost V 3 bases and J 4 bases; bases outside gene matches: 4. This CDR3 is 14 amino acids long. The CDR3 nucleotides are TGTGCCAGCTCACCGACAGGGGCGGTCACTGAAGCTTTCTTT. Translated: CASSPTGAVTEAFF.

About this clone itself: An end of the junction does not agree with germline; a read error may underlie this. This chain connects TRBV7-9 to TRBJ2-1; TRBD2 matches at 12 bases. This CDR3 spans 14 amino acids. Germline CDR1 and CDR2: SEHNR and FQNEAQ (reference sequence). CDR3 amino acids: CASSLAGGYNEQFF. The CDR3 DNA sequence: TGTGCCAGCAGCCTAGCGGGGGGGTACAATGAGCAGTTCTTC.

CDR3 nucleotide sequence: TGTGCCAGCTGGTTTGTAGCGGGGGGTCCTGATACGCAGTATTTT. Protein product: CASWFVAGGPDTQYF. V and J are TRBV6-6 and TRBJ2-3, with TRBD2 matching 10 bases. The V segment lost 8 bases and the J segment 6 bases; nucleotides outside the gene matches: 11. The CDR3 runs 15 residues. Germline lookup yields CDR1 MNHNY and CDR2 SVGAGI (reference sequence).

This clone was counted between two and nine times. The V and J genes are TRBV18 and TRBJ1-2; TRBD1 matches at 11 bases. Germline loops: CDR1 KGHSH, CDR2 LQKENI. CDR3 length: 14 amino acids. V lost 6 bases and J lost 2; bases outside the gene matches: 2. Here the CDR3 DNA reads TGTGCCAGCTCCCGGGACAGGGGGAACTATGGCTACACCTTC. It yields the protein CASSRDRGNYGYTF.

The V call is TRBV7-2, the J call TRBJ2-7; TRBD1 agrees at 12 bases. From germline, CDR1 is SGHTA and CDR2 FQGNSA. The CDR3 runs 15 residues. With 3 bases clipped from V and 4 bases from J, the junction kept 4 bases outside the gene matches. The CDR3 nucleotides are TGTGCCAGCAGCTTGGGGGGACAGGGGGCTTACGAGCAGTACTTC. Translation gives CASSLGGQGAYEQYF.

This chain uses TRBV9 with TRBJ2-2, with D possibly being TRBD2 (5 bases). Deletions cut 4 bases from V and 1 base from J, with 11 bases between. The germline CDR1 and CDR2 sequences are SGDLS and YYNGEE. The CDR3 runs to 15 residues. This CDR3 reads CASSPHSGNTGELFF. Written as DNA, the CDR3 is TGTGCCAGCAGCCCACACAGCGGGAACACCGGGGAGCTGTTTTTT.

The chain couples TRBV29-1 to TRBJ1-1; 7 bases agree with TRBD1. V dropped 7 bases and J dropped 1; count of bases not matched to a gene: 9. This CDR3 has 14 residues. Germline V gives CDR1 SQVTM, CDR2 ANQGSEA. As DNA, the CDR3 is TGCAGCGGGAACAGACAGGGTTCGAACACTGAAGCTTTCTTT. It yields the protein CSGNRQGSNTEAFF.

This clone was observed a single time. The chain couples TRBV27 to TRBJ1-2; tentatively, D is TRBD1 (5 bases). The germline gives CDR1 MNHEY, CDR2 SMNVEV (reference sequence). The V and J ends lost 5 bases and 2 bases respectively, with 15 bases between them. This CDR3 contains 15 residues. The CDR3 coding sequence is TGTGCCAGCAGTCCACAGGCTCTGCCCAACTATGGCTACACCTTC. Protein product: CASSPQALPNYGYTF.

This chain uses TRBV18 with TRBJ2-7; maybe TRBD1 (6 bases). The V and J ends lost 8 bases and 3 bases respectively, with 17 bases between them. The CDR3 covers 14 residues. CDR1 and CDR2 from the germline V gene are KGHSH and LQKENI. The CDR3 region is CASTSGQRFYEQYF. The CDR3 DNA reads TGTGCCAGCACCTCGGGACAACGATTCTACGAGCAGTACTTC.

The chain has TRBV7-9 and TRBJ1-1; no clear D. Germline lookup yields CDR1 SEHNR and CDR2 FQNEAQ (reference sequence). The V end lost 1 base, the J end lost 7 bases, and 10 bases lay between the germline ends. The CDR3 length is 13 residues. The CDR3 DNA reads TGTGCCAGCAGCTTAGACGGGTTTGGTGAAGCTTTCTTT. This gives the protein CASSLDGFGEAFF.

The genes are TRBV28 and TRBJ2-2; the D gene is possibly TRBD2 (6 bases). The CDR3 consists of 15 residues. V lost 2 bases, J lost 4 bases, and 11 bases lay in between. Germline V gene sequence: CDR1 MDHEN, CDR2 SYDVKM. Here the CDR3 reads CASSLGGAGTGELFF. The CDR3 DNA reads TGTGCCAGCAGTTTAGGAGGGGCGGGCACCGGGGAGCTGTTTTTT.